This note documents a single T cell receptor beta chain sequence. Its antigen is unknown. The sample belongs to a study of T cell responses to AZD1222 COVID-19 vaccine. J gave up 1 base and V 3 bases, and 6 bases lay outside the gene matches. This CDR3 has 16 residues. CDR1 and CDR2 (germline): SGHTS, YDEGEE. TCRdb's copy holds only in-frame clones and misses some; the assay was immunoSEQ multiplex PCR. This repertoire shows 80,000 to 95,000 clones, roughly 91% found once; its top ten account for about 3%. The study, taken as a whole, reports: It should be noted that donors were predominantly white British and more often female, and clonal diversity was possibly underestimated. After two AZD1222 doses, spike-specific TCR breadth and depth rose versus day 0. Spike was spanned by vaccine-associated CD4 TCRs, which were dominant at 160-218 and 743-854.

This receptor was identified in an adult in good health. This sample comprised peripheral blood, obtained on day 0 of MenACWY control vaccination. The chain carries TRBV5-8 and TRBJ1-5; 8 positions match TRBD1. The CDR3 DNA reads TGTGCCAGCAGCTCCGGACAGGGCTTAAGCAATCAGCCCCAGCATTTT. It yields the protein CASSSGQGLSNQPQHF.